This TCR beta chain was observed in a study of T-cell reconstitution after alpha-beta-depleted transplantation in children. V was cut by 3 bases and J by 5 bases, with 13 bases left in between. CDR3 size: 14 residues. Per the germline V gene, CDR1 is SGHRS and CDR2 is YFSETQ. A library of TCRbeta sequences, prepared with unique molecular identifiers, was generated. One entry per CDR3 protein results from TCRdb running MiXCR on the PCR reads. Of about 540,000 distinct CDR3 sequences listed, 15% to 20% are singletons. This clonotype was obtained from a human donor who donated a stem cell graft to a child with acute lymphoblastic leukemia. The sequencing used PBMCs from the stem cell graft donor, collected from the stem cell graft. The genes are TRBV5-1 and TRBJ2-3, with D hard to call. The CDR3 nucleotides read TGCGCCAGCAGCTCTACAAGACCTCAAGATACGCAGTATTTT. Encoded protein: CASSSTRPQDTQYF. Drawing the rest from reference TRBV5-1 and TRBJ2-3, the complete variable domain is KAGVTQTPRYLIKTRGQQVTLSCSPISGHRSVSWYQQTPGQGLQFLFEYFSETQRNKGNFPGRFSGRQFSNSRSEMNVSTLELGDSALYLCASSSTRPQDTQYFGPGTRLTVL.